The 14 T cell receptor beta chains presented below share a single source sample, sequenced in a study of human T cells and chemical hapten exposure. Time point described: patch test 1, 2 weeks after DPC sensitization. Sample treatment: therapeutic diphenylcyclopropenone sensitization with weekly scalp DPC. TCRdb passed the RACE reads through MiXCR, listing each CDR3 protein once. The data hold about 60,000 distinct CDR3 sequences, with about 9% observed a single time. This specimen was whole blood, taken in connection with sensitization to the hapten diphenylcyclopropenone (DPC). The receptors come from a woman in her thirties or forties with alopecia areata. Some clones in this sample may be carry-over from other donors' samples.

This clonotype occurred many times. This chain connects TRBV9 to TRBJ1-5, with D uncertain. The V end lost 4 bases, the J end lost 1 base, and 12 bases lay between the germline ends. The V gene's germline CDR1 is SGDLS and CDR2 YYNGEE. The CDR3 extends over 15 amino acids. The CDR3 DNA follows: TGTGCCAGCAGCCCCCGCGCTGAGAGCAATCAGCCCCAGCATTTT. It yields the protein CASSPRAESNQPQHF.

In its sample, this clonotype was seen many times. V gene TRBV2 combines with J gene TRBJ1-1; possible D gene TRBD1, 5 bases. This CDR3 contains 14 residues. V dropped 5 bases and J dropped 5 bases, with 15 bases sitting between them. Germline CDR1 SNHLY, CDR2 FYNNEI. CDR3: CASSRGQLFTEAFF. The CDR3 DNA reads as TGTGCCAGCAGTCGAGGACAACTGTTTACTGAAGCTTTCTTT.

CDR3 loop: CASSPTSGGPLGNEQFF. In DNA, the CDR3 is TGTGCCAGCAGCCCGACTAGCGGGGGACCTCTGGGCAATGAGCAGTTCTTC. The chain couples TRBV3-1 to TRBJ2-1; 12 bases line up with TRBD2. V trimming: 4 bases; J trimming: 6 bases; junction bases outside the gene matches: 10. Germline lookup yields CDR1 LGHDT and CDR2 YNNKEL (reference sequence). There are 17 residues in the CDR3.

This clonotype has a count of ten or more. This rearrangement joins TRBV28 to TRBJ2-6; D is perhaps TRBD1 (5 bases). CDR1 and CDR2 from the germline V gene are MDHEN and SYDVKM. V dropped 6 bases and J dropped 2 bases, with 11 bases sitting between them. The CDR3 has 15 residues. CDR3 coding DNA: TGTGCCAGCAGGACCCCAGGGACTGGGGCCAACGTCCTGACTTTC. This translates into CASRTPGTGANVLTF.

At least ten counts were recorded for this clonotype. The V and J genes are TRBV2 and TRBJ1-1; D is uncertain. The V gene lost 2 bases and the J gene lost 5 bases, with 12 bases spanning the gap. CDR1 and CDR2 (germline): SNHLY, FYNNEI. The CDR3 loop spans 14 amino acids. DNA for the CDR3: TGTGCCAGCAGTGAACCCCGGCAGCAAACTGAAGCTTTCTTT. This gives the protein CASSEPRQQTEAFF. Drawing the rest from reference TRBV2 and TRBJ1-1, the complete variable domain is EPEVTQTPSHQVTQMGQEVILRCVPISNHLYFYWYRQILGQKVEFLVSFYNNEISEKSEIFDDQFSVERPDGSNFTLKIRSTKLEDSAMYFCASSEPRQQTEAFFGQGTRLTVV.

This clonotype was counted ten times or more. V is TRBV7-9 and J is TRBJ2-1; TRBD2 is a possible D gene (7 bases). The V end lost 5 bases, the J end lost 10 bases, and 18 bases lay between the germline ends. CDR3 length: 14 residues. Germline-derived CDR1 and CDR2 are SEHNR and FQNEAQ (reference sequence). CDR3 DNA: TGTGCCAGCAGCGGTGGACTAGGGGGGATAGAGCAGTTCTTC. Encoded protein: CASSGGLGGIEQFF.

This clonotype was picked up many times. The chain recombines TRBV20-1 with TRBJ1-1, with 11 bases aligning to TRBD1. The germline CDR1 and CDR2 sequences are DFQATT and SNEGSKA (reference sequence). The CDR3 spans 15 residues. V shed 1 base and J 4 bases; nucleotides not matched to a gene: 5. CDR3 bases: TGCAGTGCTAGAGGGGACAGGGGGTATGTCACTGAAGCTTTCTTT. The encoded protein is CSARGDRGYVTEAFF.

This clonotype came up many times. The gene calls are TRBV7-2 and TRBJ2-3; 10 bases fit TRBD1. Germline V gene sequence: CDR1 SGHTA, CDR2 FQGNSA. V dropped 5 bases and J dropped 4; count of bases not matched to a gene: 6. This CDR3 contains 15 residues. CDR3 DNA sequence: TGTGCCAGCAGCCAGACAGGGGGCTGGTCAGATACGCAGTATTTT. Residues: CASSQTGGWSDTQYF.

This clonotype was seen at least ten times. The CDR3, as DNA: TGCGCCAGCAGCTTGGGTACGGGGGAAAAACTGTTTTTT. The encoded protein is CASSLGTGEKLFF. The J gene is TRBJ1-4, the V gene TRBV5-1, with unresolved D. Germline V gives CDR1 SGHRS, CDR2 YFSETQ. This CDR3 is built from 13 residues. V gave up 0 bases and J gave up 8 bases, with 8 bases separating them.

This clonotype was found a few times. The chain links TRBV19 to TRBJ2-2, with 7 positions matching TRBD2. Germline V CDR1 and CDR2: LNHDA, SQIVND (reference sequence). The V gene end was trimmed by 3 bases and the J gene end by 8 bases; junction bases not matched to a gene: 12. The CDR3 has 16 residues. CDR3: CASSISASGPPGELFF. The DNA of the CDR3 is TGTGCCAGTAGTATCTCGGCTAGCGGACCTCCGGGGGAGCTGTTTTTT. The full variable domain, in which reference TRBV19 and TRBJ2-2 provide the parts outside the CDR3, is DGGITQSPKYLFRKEGQNVTLSCEQNLNHDAMYWYRQDPGQGLRLIYYSQIVNDFQKGDIAEGYSVSREKKESFPLTVTSAQKNPTAFYLCASSISASGPPGELFFGEGSRLTVL.

This clonotype has at least ten counts. The chain has TRBV20-1 and TRBJ2-3, with D possibly being TRBD2 (5 bases). The CDR3 contains 14 residues. V shed 2 bases and J shed 0 bases, with 9 bases lying between them. Germline CDR1 reads DFQATT; CDR2 reads SNEGSKA (reference sequence). CDR3 in amino acids: CSARQAVSTDTQYF. CDR3 in DNA: TGCAGTGCTAGACAAGCGGTTAGCACAGATACGCAGTATTTT.

This clonotype was found a few times. The chain couples TRBV6-4 to TRBJ2-1; 10 bases are shared with TRBD2. Losses at the gene ends were 3 bases for V and 7 bases for J; bases not matched to a gene: 6. From germline, CDR1 is MRHNA and CDR2 SNTAGT. This CDR3 spans 15 amino acids. This chain's CDR3 is CASSESGGAINEQFF. CDR3 DNA: TGTGCCAGCAGTGAAAGCGGGGGGGCGATTAATGAGCAGTTCTTC.

This clonotype was seen a few times. The chain links TRBV4-1 to TRBJ1-4, with 7 nucleotides matching TRBD1. The ends lost 1 base at V and 15 bases at J; junction bases unmatched: 20. There are 17 residues in the CDR3. Germline CDR1 and CDR2: MGHRA and YSYEKL. CDR3 protein: CASSQGSPAGGMKGLFF. CDR3 DNA: TGCGCCAGCAGCCAAGGCTCCCCGGCAGGGGGTATGAAGGGGTTGTTTTTT.

This clonotype was counted ten times or more. The chain recombines TRBV18 with TRBJ2-3; no firm D call. V lost 2 bases to trimming and J lost 5 bases, with 11 bases between them. Per germline, CDR1 KGHSH and CDR2 LQKENI. This CDR3 is built from 14 residues. CDR3 nucleotides: TGTGCCAGCTCACCATCCAGGAGCCAAGATACGCAGTATTTT. Its translation: CASSPSRSQDTQYF.